Listed below are T cell receptor beta chains from one sample, sequenced in a study of CD8 T cells in ankylosing spondylitis. TCRdb used MiXCR to reprocess the 5' RACE reads, holding one entry per CDR3 protein. In the table there are 700,000 to 850,000 distinct CDR3 sequences, over 9.5% of which are singletons. The sequenced material came from blood, either unsorted or a sorted T cell fraction (not recorded which). These receptors originate from a male donor with ankylosing spondylitis. Each CDR3 is given with its conserved first and last residue. The D gene is left open where the match is weak. Some rows mark clone size as missing; the rest say once, few, many or name a class of expanded clone.

v_gene: TRBV5-1
j_gene: TRBJ2-2
abundance: -
d_gene: -
len: 13
CDR3aa: CASSREVDGELFF
CDR3nt: TGCGCCAGCAGCAGGGAAGTAGATGGGGAGCTGTTTTTT

v_gene: TRBV10-3
j_gene: TRBJ2-1
abundance: many
d_gene: TRBD2
len: 17
CDR3aa: CAISAWASGVPYNEQFF
CDR3nt: TGTGCCATCAGTGCTTGGGCTAGCGGGGTTCCCTACAATGAGCAGTTCTTC

v_gene: TRBV29-1
j_gene: TRBJ2-3
abundance: -
d_gene: -
len: 13
CDR3aa: CSVEGGRGDTQYF
CDR3nt: TGCAGCGTTGAAGGGGGGCGCGGAGATACGCAGTATTTT

v_gene: TRBV20-1
j_gene: TRBJ2-1
abundance: many
d_gene: TRBD2
len: 13
CDR3aa: CSALSPTSDEQFF
CDR3nt: TGCAGTGCCCTCAGCCCCACTAGCGATGAGCAGTTCTTC

v_gene: TRBV15
j_gene: TRBJ2-3
abundance: few
d_gene: -
len: 16
CDR3aa: CATSPRRGQFTDTQYF
CDR3nt: TGTGCCACCAGCCCTCGGAGGGGACAGTTCACAGATACGCAGTATTTT

v_gene: TRBV20-1
j_gene: TRBJ1-4
abundance: many
d_gene: -
len: 14
CDR3aa: CSARDPGGNEKLFF
CDR3nt: TGCAGTGCTAGAGATCCGGGGGGGAATGAAAAACTGTTTTTT

v_gene: TRBV7-8
j_gene: TRBJ2-1
abundance: -
d_gene: TRBD1
len: 15
CDR3aa: CASNPDRRIYNEQFF
CDR3nt: TGTGCCAGCAACCCGGACAGGAGAATCTACAATGAGCAGTTCTTC

v_gene: TRBV20-1
j_gene: TRBJ2-3
abundance: -
d_gene: -
len: 12
CDR3aa: CSGESGTDTQYF
CDR3nt: TGCAGTGGAGAATCTGGCACAGATACGCAGTATTTT

v_gene: TRBV20-1
j_gene: TRBJ2-1
abundance: few
d_gene: TRBD2
len: 17
CDR3aa: CSARADLTSGEDNEQFF
CDR3nt: TGCAGTGCTAGAGCTGACCTAACTAGCGGGGAGGACAATGAGCAGTTCTTC

v_gene: TRBV5-1
j_gene: TRBJ2-5
abundance: -
d_gene: -
len: 15
CDR3aa: CASSLDRGGTETQYF
CDR3nt: TGCGCCAGCAGCTTGGATAGGGGCGGCACAGAGACCCAGTACTTC

v_gene: TRBV24-1
j_gene: TRBJ2-3
abundance: few
d_gene: -
len: 16
CDR3aa: CATSDRTGQITDTQYF
CDR3nt: TGTGCCACCAGTGATAGGACTGGACAGATCACAGATACGCAGTATTTT

v_gene: TRBV19
j_gene: TRBJ2-3
abundance: -
d_gene: -
len: 15
CDR3aa: CASSIGGPPRDTQYF
CDR3nt: TGTGCCAGTAGTATAGGGGGGCCACCTCGGGATACGCAGTATTTT

v_gene: TRBV7-8
j_gene: TRBJ1-1
abundance: few
d_gene: -
len: 14
CDR3aa: CASRPGTWNTEAFF
CDR3nt: TGTGCCAGCAGACCCGGGACATGGAACACTGAAGCTTTCTTT

v_gene: TRBV4-3
j_gene: TRBJ1-4
abundance: many
d_gene: -
len: 15
CDR3aa: CASSQGTVDNEKLFF
CDR3nt: TGCGCCAGCAGCCAAGGGACGGTAGATAATGAAAAACTGTTTTTT

v_gene: TRBV7-8
j_gene: TRBJ1-5
abundance: many
d_gene: -
len: 14
CDR3aa: CASSSLRAEQPQHF
CDR3nt: TGTGCCAGCAGCTCCTTGCGGGCGGAACAGCCCCAGCATTTT

v_gene: TRBV7-9
j_gene: TRBJ1-2
abundance: -
d_gene: TRBD1
len: 12
CDR3aa: CASSLETGGTLF
CDR3nt: TGTGCCAGCAGCTTAGAGACAGGGGGGACACTCTTC

v_gene: TRBV5-4
j_gene: TRBJ2-3
abundance: -
d_gene: TRBD2
len: 17
CDR3aa: CASSLKERGGLGDTQYF
CDR3nt: TGTGCCAGCAGCTTGAAGGAGCGGGGGGGCTTAGGAGATACGCAGTATTTT

v_gene: TRBV24-1
j_gene: TRBJ2-1
abundance: few
d_gene: -
len: 17
CDR3aa: CATSERGDFSSYNEQFF
CDR3nt: TGTGCCACCAGTGAGAGAGGAGACTTTTCTTCCTACAATGAGCAGTTCTTC

v_gene: TRBV7-2
j_gene: TRBJ1-1
abundance: few
d_gene: -
len: 15
CDR3aa: CASSLTELMNTEAFF
CDR3nt: TGTGCCAGCAGCTTAACGGAACTCATGAACACTGAAGCTTTCTTT

v_gene: TRBV24-1
j_gene: TRBJ2-7
abundance: many
d_gene: -
len: 15
CDR3aa: CATSDPQRGTYEQYF
CDR3nt: TGTGCCACCAGTGATCCCCAACGGGGTACCTACGAGCAGTACTTC

v_gene: TRBV12-3/TRBV12-4
j_gene: TRBJ2-2
abundance: -
d_gene: TRBD2
len: 15
CDR3aa: CASRRTSANTGELFF
CDR3nt: TGTGCCAGCAGACGGACTAGCGCCAACACCGGGGAGCTGTTTTTT

v_gene: TRBV29-1
j_gene: TRBJ2-7
abundance: few
d_gene: -
len: 14
CDR3aa: CSVELAGDFYEQYF
CDR3nt: TGCAGCGTTGAGCTAGCAGGGGATTTCTACGAGCAGTACTTC

v_gene: TRBV29-1
j_gene: TRBJ1-2
abundance: few
d_gene: -
len: 12
CDR3aa: CSVEPGDYGYTF
CDR3nt: TGCAGCGTTGAGCCAGGAGATTATGGCTACACCTTC

v_gene: TRBV6-1
j_gene: TRBJ1-5
abundance: -
d_gene: -
len: 15
CDR3aa: CASSEERVRGQPQHF
CDR3nt: TGTGCCAGCAGTGAAGAAAGGGTAAGAGGTCAGCCCCAGCATTTT

v_gene: TRBV29-1
j_gene: TRBJ2-7
abundance: few
d_gene: TRBD2
len: 16
CDR3aa: CSVEAGPLAGVVEQYF
CDR3nt: TGCAGCGTTGAAGCAGGCCCACTAGCGGGAGTTGTCGAGCAGTACTTC

v_gene: TRBV15
j_gene: TRBJ1-4
abundance: many
d_gene: -
len: 14
CDR3aa: CATSRLSGAEKLFF
CDR3nt: TGTGCCACCAGCAGACTCTCTGGGGCTGAAAAACTGTTTTTT

v_gene: TRBV9
j_gene: TRBJ2-5
abundance: few
d_gene: TRBD2
len: 15
CDR3aa: CASSVVVAGQETQYF
CDR3nt: TGTGCCAGCAGCGTAGTAGTAGCGGGGCAAGAGACCCAGTACTTC

v_gene: TRBV20-1
j_gene: TRBJ1-5
abundance: -
d_gene: -
len: 12
CDR3aa: CSARDPSQPQHF
CDR3nt: TGCAGTGCTAGAGATCCCTCTCAGCCCCAGCATTTT

v_gene: TRBV7-9
j_gene: TRBJ2-3
abundance: -
d_gene: -
len: 16
CDR3aa: CASSSGQGQYTDTQYF
CDR3nt: TGTGCCAGCAGCTCAGGGCAGGGGCAGTACACAGATACGCAGTATTTT

v_gene: TRBV6-2/TRBV6-3
j_gene: TRBJ2-5
abundance: few
d_gene: -
len: 15
CDR3aa: CASTTRTGALATQYF
CDR3nt: TGTGCCAGCACCACCCGGACCGGGGCCCTTGCGACCCAGTACTTC

v_gene: TRBV27
j_gene: TRBJ2-7
abundance: -
d_gene: TRBD2
len: 16
CDR3aa: CASSPDSGGLGDEQYF
CDR3nt: TGTGCCAGCAGTCCCGATAGCGGGGGGCTCGGGGACGAGCAGTACTTC

v_gene: TRBV6-5
j_gene: TRBJ2-2
abundance: few
d_gene: -
len: 14
CDR3aa: CASSYSGGIGELFF
CDR3nt: TGTGCCAGCAGTTACTCCGGGGGTATCGGGGAGCTGTTTTTT

v_gene: TRBV4-2
j_gene: TRBJ2-5
abundance: -
d_gene: TRBD2
len: 14
CDR3aa: CASSQSAGDETQYF
CDR3nt: TGTGCCAGCAGCCAATCGGCGGGAGATGAGACCCAGTACTTC

v_gene: TRBV5-6
j_gene: TRBJ1-4
abundance: -
d_gene: -
len: 16
CDR3aa: CASSLAGGAVGEKLFF
CDR3nt: TGTGCCAGCAGCTTGGCGGGCGGTGCCGTGGGCGAAAAACTGTTTTTT

v_gene: TRBV4-3
j_gene: TRBJ2-7
abundance: few
d_gene: -
len: 14
CDR3aa: CASSQAPRASEQYF
CDR3nt: TGCGCCAGCAGCCAAGCGCCCCGGGCCTCCGAGCAGTACTTC

v_gene: TRBV9
j_gene: TRBJ2-2
abundance: few
d_gene: -
len: 17
CDR3aa: CASSGVGGYANTGELFF
CDR3nt: TGTGCCAGCAGCGGGGTGGGGGGTTACGCGAACACCGGGGAGCTGTTTTTT

v_gene: TRBV29-1
j_gene: TRBJ2-1
abundance: many
d_gene: -
len: 15
CDR3aa: CSATQPGIEMNEQFF
CDR3nt: TGCAGCGCTACCCAGCCCGGGATCGAAATGAATGAGCAGTTCTTC

v_gene: TRBV7-9
j_gene: TRBJ2-1
abundance: once
d_gene: TRBD1
len: 15
CDR3aa: CASSYTGDWDNEQFF
CDR3nt: TGTGCCAGCAGCTACACAGGGGATTGGGACAATGAGCAGTTCTTC

v_gene: TRBV20-1
j_gene: TRBJ2-3
abundance: -
d_gene: TRBD2
len: 14
CDR3aa: CSATLAGGVDTQYF
CDR3nt: TGCAGTGCTACTTTGGCGGGAGGAGTAGATACGCAGTATTTT

v_gene: TRBV2
j_gene: TRBJ2-1
abundance: -
d_gene: -
len: 13
CDR3aa: CASSGTFLKGQFF
CDR3nt: TGTGCCAGCAGTGGGACTTTCCTTAAAGGGCAGTTCTTC

v_gene: TRBV29-1
j_gene: TRBJ1-4
abundance: few
d_gene: TRBD1
len: 14
CDR3aa: CSVVTGPSNEKLFF
CDR3nt: TGCAGCGTTGTGACAGGGCCGTCAAATGAAAAACTGTTTTTT

v_gene: TRBV28
j_gene: TRBJ1-2
abundance: many
d_gene: -
len: 14
CDR3aa: CASSLYWEDYGYTF
CDR3nt: TGTGCCAGCAGTTTATACTGGGAGGACTATGGCTACACCTTC

v_gene: TRBV20-1
j_gene: TRBJ2-3
abundance: many
d_gene: -
len: 14
CDR3aa: CSASRRARTDTQYF
CDR3nt: TGCAGTGCCTCTCGCCGGGCCCGTACAGATACGCAGTATTTT

v_gene: TRBV24-1
j_gene: TRBJ2-2
abundance: -
d_gene: TRBD2
len: 16
CDR3aa: CATSPIGGANTGELFF
CDR3nt: TGTGCCACCAGTCCCATTGGGGGGGCGAACACCGGGGAGCTGTTTTTT

v_gene: TRBV20-1
j_gene: TRBJ2-5
abundance: -
d_gene: TRBD2
len: 13
CDR3aa: CSPHAGGQETQYF
CDR3nt: TGCAGTCCCCACGCGGGGGGGCAGGAGACCCAGTACTTC

v_gene: TRBV20-1
j_gene: TRBJ1-2
abundance: -
d_gene: -
len: 13
CDR3aa: CSARKGTNYGYTF
CDR3nt: TGCAGTGCTAGAAAAGGGACCAACTATGGCTACACCTTC